The rows below give T cell receptor beta chains drawn from one sample of a study of blood T cell repertoires in COVID-19. Clones were sequenced by immunoSEQ multiplex PCR, and TCRdb holds only the in-frame ones, with some missing. The sample has about 180,000 clones; around 80% are singletons. The material sequenced was peripheral blood. The receptor source for this set is a man between 65 and 85 years old with active or convalescent COVID-19. Each CDR3 is given with its conserved first and last residue. D genes are given only for firm matches. Where a row states a size, it is once, few, many or the class of an expanded clone; other rows omit it.

TRBV28	many	NA	TRBJ1-2	TGTGCCAGCAGTTTCGGGGTAGATGGCTACACCTTC	CASSFGVDGYTF
TRBV7-9	NA	TRBD2	TRBJ2-1	TGTGCCAGCAGCTTGGGGAGCGGGAGGGATGAGCAGTTCTTC	CASSLGSGRDEQFF
TRBV7-6	NA	NA	TRBJ2-3	TGTGCCAGCAGCCTGGGGACAGGGACTAGTGATACGCAGTATTTT	CASSLGTGTSDTQYF
TRBV18	NA	NA	TRBJ1-1	TGTGCCAGCTCACCAGGCTCGACGACATCGGACACTGAAGCTTTCTTT	CASSPGSTTSDTEAFF
TRBV3-1/TRBV3-2	NA	NA	TRBJ2-3	TGTGCCAGCAGCCCCGGGGTTAGCTGGTCAGATACGCAGTATTTT	CASSPGVSWSDTQYF
TRBV19	once	TRBD1	TRBJ1-6	TGTGCCAGTAGCCAGGGACAGGATAATTCACCCCTCCACTTT	CASSQGQDNSPLHF
TRBV2	NA	NA	TRBJ1-2	TGTGCCAGCAGAGGAACAGGGAGTGGCTACACCTTC	CASRGTGSGYTF
TRBV27	once	NA	TRBJ1-5	TGTGCCAGCAGTCCGTCAGGGGTCATCCAGCCCCAGCATTTT	CASSPSGVIQPQHF
TRBV7-2	NA	TRBD1	TRBJ2-6	TGTGCCAGCAGCCTCGACAGGGCTGGGGCCAACGTCCTGACTTTC	CASSLDRAGANVLTF
TRBV27	NA	NA	TRBJ1-3	TGTGCCAGCAGGAGGATCTCTGGAAACACCATATATTTT	CASRRISGNTIYF
TRBV4-3	NA	TRBD2	TRBJ2-1	TGCGCCAGCAGCCTAGCGGGGGGGCCGCGAGAGCAGTTCTTC	CASSLAGGPREQFF
TRBV19	NA	TRBD1	TRBJ2-5	TGTGCCAGTAGTCGAGGGGTCGGGACAGGGGGGAGAGAGACCCAGTACTTC	CASSRGVGTGGRETQYF
TRBV6-5	NA	NA	TRBJ1-1	TGTGCCAGCATTTACACCTCCGGGACAGAAGCTTTCTTT	CASIYTSGTEAFF
TRBV24-1	once	NA	TRBJ2-1	TGTGCCACCAGTGATAATAGCGGTCGAGTTAACAATGAGCAGTTCTTC	CATSDNSGRVNNEQFF
TRBV5-6	NA	TRBD2	TRBJ2-3	TGTGCCAGTTCCCGACTAGCGGGAGGGCCCCGTGATACGCAGTATTTT	CASSRLAGGPRDTQYF
TRBV6-2/TRBV6-3	NA	TRBD2	TRBJ2-5	TGTGCCAGCAGCATTTTAGCGGGCCTGGGCGTAGAGACCCAGTACTTC	CASSILAGLGVETQYF
TRBV3-1/TRBV3-2	few	TRBD1	TRBJ1-1	TGTGCCAGCAGCCAAGATCGACAGGGCCGGAACCAGAACACTGAAGCTTTCTTT	CASSQDRQGRNQNTEAFF
TRBV10-1	NA	NA	TRBJ2-3	TGCGCCAGCAGTGAGTCCCCAGGAACAGATACGCAGTATTTT	CASSESPGTDTQYF
TRBV6-1	NA	TRBD1	TRBJ1-1	TGTGCCAGCAGTGGAGGACAGGGGGCGCGAAGGACTGAAGCTTTCTTT	CASSGGQGARRTEAFF
TRBV6-6	NA	NA	TRBJ1-1	TGTGCCAGCAGCTTACAGGGAAACACTGAAGCTTTCTTT	CASSLQGNTEAFF
TRBV30	NA	TRBD1	TRBJ1-2	TGTGCCTGGTCGACAGGGAACTATGGCTACACCTTC	CAWSTGNYGYTF
TRBV6-2/TRBV6-3	NA	NA	TRBJ2-1	TGTGCCAGCAGTTACTCATCCAGGGCTGGATTGGAGCAGTTCTTC	CASSYSSRAGLEQFF
TRBV10-3	NA	NA	TRBJ2-1	TGTGCCATCAGTGAGATAGACAATGAGCAGTTCTTC	CAISEIDNEQFF
TRBV24-1	NA	NA	TRBJ2-2	TGTGCCACCAGTGACCCCGGAGGGGGCGCAGACACCGGGGAGCTGTTTTTT	CATSDPGGGADTGELFF
TRBV7-2	NA	TRBD2	TRBJ2-1	TGTGCCAGCAGCGTTAGCGGGAGTCACTCCTACAATGAGCAGTTCTTC	CASSVSGSHSYNEQFF
TRBV10-1	NA	TRBD2	TRBJ2-7	TGCGCCAGCAGTGAGGCGACTAGCGGGATAAGCGAGCAGTACTTC	CASSEATSGISEQYF
TRBV18	NA	TRBD1	TRBJ2-2	TGTGCCAGCTCACCGGGACAGCGAATTTCGAACACCGGGGAGCTGTTTTTT	CASSPGQRISNTGELFF
TRBV3-1/TRBV3-2	few	TRBD1	TRBJ1-2	TGTGCCAGCAGCACGGACAGGTTTCGCTATGGCTACACCTTC	CASSTDRFRYGYTF
TRBV20-1	NA	TRBD2	TRBJ2-5	TGCAGTGCTAGTACTAGCGGGACGACACAAGAGACCCAGTACTTC	CSASTSGTTQETQYF
TRBV5-1	few	TRBD1	TRBJ1-6	TGCGCCAGCAGCTTGCAGACAGGGAATTCACCCCTCCACTTT	CASSLQTGNSPLHF
TRBV27	NA	NA	TRBJ2-4	TGTGCCAGCAGCTCCTGGGGGCTGGACATTCAGTACTTC	CASSSWGLDIQYF
TRBV29-1	NA	TRBD2	TRBJ2-3	TGCAGCGTTGAGAGGTTTCTTGTGGGGACTAGCAGAGATACGCAGTATTTT	CSVERFLVGTSRDTQYF
TRBV7-2	NA	TRBD1	TRBJ1-5	TGTGCCAGCAGCCTCTCAGGGGGTCCTCAGCCCCAGCATTTT	CASSLSGGPQPQHF
TRBV5-1	NA	TRBD1	TRBJ1-2	TGCGCCAGCAGCGAGCAGGGGGGCTATGGCTACACCTTC	CASSEQGGYGYTF
TRBV4-1	NA	NA	TRBJ1-4	TGCGCCAGCAGCCAAGAGTACATGGCCGGGGGGGAAAAACTGTTTTTT	CASSQEYMAGGEKLFF
TRBV7-2	NA	TRBD1	TRBJ2-3	TGTGCCAGCAGCTTGACAGGGGGCTCAGATACGCAGTATTTT	CASSLTGGSDTQYF
TRBV11-3	NA	NA	TRBJ2-2	TGTGCCAGCAGCTTAGACGGGGGAGACACCGGGGAGCTGTTTTTT	CASSLDGGDTGELFF
TRBV6-2/TRBV6-3	NA	TRBD1	TRBJ1-1	TGTGCCAGCAGTTACCTCCCCGGGACAGGTGAAGCTTTCTTT	CASSYLPGTGEAFF
TRBV6-6	NA	TRBD1	TRBJ1-2	TGTGCCAGCAGCTCCGACAGGGTTGGCTACACCTTC	CASSSDRVGYTF